This entry lists 4 T cell receptor beta chains sequenced from one sample in a study of shared clonotypes between healthy human individuals. Generated by immunoSEQ multiplex PCR, the TCRdb table keeps only in-frame clones and is missing some. Of some 500,000 clones in the sample, about 95% were seen once. The material sequenced was naive CD4+ T cells sorted from blood. Subset specified: CD45RA+ positively selected. These receptors originate from a woman younger than 45 in good health.

This sequence joins TRBV10-3 and TRBJ2-1; 9 bases are a match to TRBD2. Germline V gene sequence: CDR1 ENHRY, CDR2 SYGVKD. The CDR3 is 15 amino acids. With 6 bases clipped from V and 10 bases from J, the junction kept 13 bases outside the gene matches. The CDR3 bases are TGTGCCATCAGCTTCGGGGTAGCGGGAGTAGGAGAGCAGTTCTTC. Translated: CAISFGVAGVGEQFF.

This chain connects TRBV2 to TRBJ2-7; no definite D call. V was cut by 1 base and J by 6 bases, with 10 bases left in between. CDR3 length: 13 amino acids. Germline V gene data show CDR1 as SNHLY and CDR2 as FYNNEI. CDR3 sequence (DNA): TGTGCCAGCAGTGAAGAGGTCCCCCGCGAGCAGTACTTC. The encoded protein is CASSEEVPREQYF.

The chain couples TRBV30 to TRBJ1-1; TRBD1 matches at 10 bases. J lost 4 bases, V lost 3 bases, and 5 bases had no gene match. Germline CDR1 and CDR2: GTSNPN and SVGIG (reference sequence). The CDR3 is 14 amino acids. The CDR3 sequence is CAWRRGQGITEAFF. The CDR3 nucleotides are TGTGCCTGGAGGAGGGGACAGGGGATCACTGAAGCTTTCTTT.

V gene TRBV5-1 combines with J gene TRBJ1-2, with D tentatively TRBD1 (6 bases). With 3 bases removed from V and 4 bases from J, the gap between germline ends came to 19 bases. This CDR3 has 16 residues. Germline values: CDR1 SGHRS, CDR2 YFSETQ. In nucleotides, the CDR3 is TGCGCCAGCAGCTCCCACGGACAGACGAGGGGCTATGGCTACACCTTC. Protein sequence: CASSSHGQTRGYGYTF.